The 5 T cell receptor beta chains below come from one sample, sequenced in a study of T cells in Graves' hyperthyroidism and ophthalmopathy. Researchers took RNA transcripts and amplified the TCR beta CDR3 regions from them. First-round RT-PCR with HTBI primers amplified the TCR CDR3 region. TCRdb recomputed calls from the multiplex PCR reads with MiXCR, one row per CDR3 protein. The sample has around 400,000 distinct CDR3 sequences, approximately 25% seen once. Specimen: blood. All receptors come from a man aged 50-60 years with Graves' hyperthyroidism.

This clonotype has more than one count but fewer than ten. The chain couples TRBV12-3 or TRBV12-4 to TRBJ2-7; D perhaps matches TRBD1 (5 bases). V lost 2 bases and J 4 bases, leaving 18 bases between the germline ends. The CDR3 has 16 amino acids. CDR3 sequence reads: CASSLSSEDNFYEQYF. The CDR3 DNA sequence: TGTGCCAGCAGTTTAAGCTCCGAGGACAATTTTTACGAGCAGTACTTC.

This rearrangement joins TRBV7-9 to TRBJ2-1; TRBD2 aligns across 10 bases. The germline gives CDR1 SEHNR, CDR2 FQNEAQ (reference sequence). This CDR3 has 14 residues. Losses at the gene ends were 1 base for V and 9 bases for J; bases not matched to a gene: 3. As DNA, the CDR3 is TGTGCCAGCAGCTTAGACGCTAGCGGGAGTGAGCAGTTCTTC. It is translated as CASSLDASGSEQFF. Full variable domain (remainder filled in from reference TRBV7-9 and TRBJ2-1): DTGVSQNPRHKITKRGQNVTFRCDPISEHNRLYWYRQTLGQGPEFLTYFQNEAQLEKSRLLSDRFSAERPKGSFSTLEIQRTEQGDSAMYLCASSLDASGSEQFFGPGTRLTVL.

This clonotype has only a few counts. The V call is TRBV29-1, the J call TRBJ2-5, with 12 bases matching TRBD2. The CDR3 runs 15 residues. The germline V gene encodes CDR1 SQVTM and CDR2 ANQGSEA. V lost 4 bases and J lost 5; bases outside the gene matches: 8. CDR3 DNA sequence: TGCAGCGTTGTGGGCGCTAGCGGGAGGGGGGAGACCCAGTACTTC. Protein product: CSVVGASGRGETQYF. The full variable domain, with the rest looked up from reference TRBV29-1 and TRBJ2-5, is SAVISQKPSRDICQRGTSLTIQCQVDSQVTMMFWYRQQPGQSLTLIATANQGSEATYESGFVIDKFPISRPNLTFSTLTVSNMSPEDSSIYLCSVVGASGRGETQYFGPGTRLLVL.

This clonotype has ten or more counts. This sequence joins TRBV7-3 and TRBJ2-7; 9 bases are shared with TRBD1. The CDR3 covers 14 residues. The V gene's germline CDR1 is SGHTA and CDR2 FQGTGA. With 7 bases clipped from V and 2 bases from J, the junction kept 6 bases outside the gene matches. The CDR3 protein is CASTPGQGPYEQYF. CDR3 DNA sequence: TGTGCCAGCACCCCGGGACAGGGTCCCTACGAGCAGTACTTC.

This clonotype was detected only a few times. J is TRBJ1-4 and V is TRBV6-2 or TRBV6-3; D not certain. CDR1 is MNHEY and CDR2 is SVGEGT in the germline V gene. V was clipped by 6 bases and J by 8 bases, with 13 bases between them. The CDR3 length is 13 residues. For the CDR3, the DNA is TGTGCCAGCAGCCCCGGGGAGTGGGAAAAACTGTTTTTT. Its protein product is CASSPGEWEKLFF.